The T cell receptor beta chain described here comes from a study of technical replicates of blood from a few donors. V dropped 0 bases and J dropped 2 bases, with 11 bases sitting between them. The CDR3 spans 15 residues. Germline V CDR1 and CDR2: MNHEY, SVGAGI. Repertoires were generated with immunoSEQ multiplex PCR, while TCRdb's copy carries only in-frame clones and drops some. The table records over 50,000 clones, around 93% of them present only once. The V call is TRBV6-5, the J call TRBJ2-7, with a possible D match to TRBD1 (6 bases). Material: PBMCs. The sequence was collected from a human donor in good health. Some clones in this sample may be carry-over from other donors' samples. CDR3 residues: CASSYSAGTTYEQYF. As DNA, the CDR3 is TGTGCCAGCAGTTACTCCGCCGGGACAACCTACGAGCAGTACTTC.